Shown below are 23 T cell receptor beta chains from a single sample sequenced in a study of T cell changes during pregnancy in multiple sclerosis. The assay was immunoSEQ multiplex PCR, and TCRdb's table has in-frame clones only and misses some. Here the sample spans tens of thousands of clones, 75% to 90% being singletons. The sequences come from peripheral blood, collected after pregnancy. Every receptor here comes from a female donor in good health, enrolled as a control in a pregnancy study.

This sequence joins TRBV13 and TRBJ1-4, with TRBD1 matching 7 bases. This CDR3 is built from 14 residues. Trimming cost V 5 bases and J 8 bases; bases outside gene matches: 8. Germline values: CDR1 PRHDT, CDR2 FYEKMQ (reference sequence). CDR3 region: CASSPTGSREKLFF. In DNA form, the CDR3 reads TGTGCCAGCAGCCCGACAGGGAGTAGGGAAAAACTGTTTTTT.

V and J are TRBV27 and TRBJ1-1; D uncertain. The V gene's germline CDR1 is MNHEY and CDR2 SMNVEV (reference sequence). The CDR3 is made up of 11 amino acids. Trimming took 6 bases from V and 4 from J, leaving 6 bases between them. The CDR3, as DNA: TGTGCCAGCAGGAGAGGCACTGAAGCTTTCTTT. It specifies CASRRGTEAFF.

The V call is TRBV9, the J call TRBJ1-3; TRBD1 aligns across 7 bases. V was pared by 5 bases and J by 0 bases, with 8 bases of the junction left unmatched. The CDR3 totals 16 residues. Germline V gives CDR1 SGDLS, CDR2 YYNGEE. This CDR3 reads CASSPSTGVSGNTIYF. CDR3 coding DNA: TGTGCCAGCAGTCCCAGCACAGGGGTCTCTGGAAACACCATATATTTT.

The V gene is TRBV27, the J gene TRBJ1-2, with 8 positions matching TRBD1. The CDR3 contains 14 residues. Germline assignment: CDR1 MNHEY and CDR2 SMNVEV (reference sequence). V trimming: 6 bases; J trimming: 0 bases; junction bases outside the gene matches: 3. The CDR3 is CASRPGQANYGYTF. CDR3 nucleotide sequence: TGTGCCAGCAGGCCGGGACAGGCTAACTATGGCTACACCTTC.

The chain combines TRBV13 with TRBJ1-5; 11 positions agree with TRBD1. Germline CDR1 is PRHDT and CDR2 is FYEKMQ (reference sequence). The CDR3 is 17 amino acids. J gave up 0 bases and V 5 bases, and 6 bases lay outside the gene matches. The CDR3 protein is CASSRGQGVNSNQPQHF. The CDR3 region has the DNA TGTGCCAGCAGCCGGGGACAGGGGGTTAATAGCAATCAGCCCCAGCATTTT. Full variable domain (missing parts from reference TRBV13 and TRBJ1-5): AAGVIQSPRHLIKEKRETATLKCYPIPRHDTVYWYQQGPGQDPQFLISFYEKMQSDKGSIPDRFSAQQFSDYHSELNMSSLELGDSALYFCASSRGQGVNSNQPQHFGDGTRLSIL.

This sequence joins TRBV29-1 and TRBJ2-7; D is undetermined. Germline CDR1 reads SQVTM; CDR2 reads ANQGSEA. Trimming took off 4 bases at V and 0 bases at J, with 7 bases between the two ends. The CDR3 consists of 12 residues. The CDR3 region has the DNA TGCAGCGTTGGGCAGATCTCCTACGAGCAGTACTTC. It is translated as CSVGQISYEQYF.

CDR3 in amino acids: CASRLAIRGKTEAFF. The DNA for the CDR3 is TGTGCAAGTCGCTTAGCGATCCGAGGGAAGACTGAAGCTTTCTTT. The chain joins TRBV12-2 to TRBJ1-1. TRBV12-2 is labeled a pseudogene. This CDR3 has 15 residues.

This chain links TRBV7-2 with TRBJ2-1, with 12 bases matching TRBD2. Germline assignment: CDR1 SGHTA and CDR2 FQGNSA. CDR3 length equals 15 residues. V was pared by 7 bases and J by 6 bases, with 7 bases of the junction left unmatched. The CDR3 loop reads CASTGPSGRGNEQFF. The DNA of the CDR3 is TGTGCCAGCACTGGACCTAGCGGGAGGGGCAATGAGCAGTTCTTC.

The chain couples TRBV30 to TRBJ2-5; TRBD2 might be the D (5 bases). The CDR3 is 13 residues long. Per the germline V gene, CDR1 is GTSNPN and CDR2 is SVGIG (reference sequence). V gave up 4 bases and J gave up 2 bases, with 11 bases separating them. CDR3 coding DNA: TGTGCCTGGACCTTTACTAGACAAGAGACCCAGTACTTC. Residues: CAWTFTRQETQYF.

For the CDR3, the DNA is TGTGCCAGCAGCCGACTAGGTTTTCAGGAGACCCAGTACTTC. It translates to CASSRLGFQETQYF. This chain links TRBV27 with TRBJ2-5; D might be TRBD2 (6 bases). Germline V lookup: CDR1 MNHEY, CDR2 SMNVEV (reference sequence). The CDR3 spans 14 residues. Trimming removed 6 bases from V and 5 bases from J, with 16 bases in between.

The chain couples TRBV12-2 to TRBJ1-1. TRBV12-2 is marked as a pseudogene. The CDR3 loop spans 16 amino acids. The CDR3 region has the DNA TGTGCAAGTCGCCCCAGGGCCCGGGGGGTGAACACTGAAGCTTTCTTT. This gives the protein CASRPRARGVNTEAFF.

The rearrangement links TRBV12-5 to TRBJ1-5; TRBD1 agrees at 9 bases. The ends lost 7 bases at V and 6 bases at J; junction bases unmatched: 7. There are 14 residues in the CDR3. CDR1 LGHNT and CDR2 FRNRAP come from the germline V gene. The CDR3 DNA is TGTGCTAGTGCCTACGACAGGGGGAGTCAGCCCCAGCATTTT. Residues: CASAYDRGSQPQHF.

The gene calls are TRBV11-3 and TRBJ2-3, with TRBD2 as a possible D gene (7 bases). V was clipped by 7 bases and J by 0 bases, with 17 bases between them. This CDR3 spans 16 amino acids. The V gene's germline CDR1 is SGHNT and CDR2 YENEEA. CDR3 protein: CASNSWAGASTDTQYF. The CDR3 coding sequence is TGTGCCAGCAACAGTTGGGCGGGGGCGAGCACAGATACGCAGTATTTT.

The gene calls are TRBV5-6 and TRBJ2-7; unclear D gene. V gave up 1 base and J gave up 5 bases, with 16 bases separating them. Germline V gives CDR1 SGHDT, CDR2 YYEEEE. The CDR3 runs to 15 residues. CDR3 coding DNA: TGTGCCAGCAGCTTGAGTTCATTCACAGCCCACGAGCAGTACTTC. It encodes CASSLSSFTAHEQYF.

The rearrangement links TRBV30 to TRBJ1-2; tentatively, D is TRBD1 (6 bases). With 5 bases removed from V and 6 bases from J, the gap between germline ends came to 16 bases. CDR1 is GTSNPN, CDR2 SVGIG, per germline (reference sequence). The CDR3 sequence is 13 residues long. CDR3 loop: CAWGRQVRDGYTF. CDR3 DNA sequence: TGTGCCTGGGGGCGACAGGTTCGGGATGGCTACACCTTC.

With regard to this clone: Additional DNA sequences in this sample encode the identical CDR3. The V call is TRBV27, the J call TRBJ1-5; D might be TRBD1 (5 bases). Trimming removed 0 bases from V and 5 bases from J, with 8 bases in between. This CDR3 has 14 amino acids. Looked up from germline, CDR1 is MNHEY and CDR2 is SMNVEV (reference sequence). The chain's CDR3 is CASSLSGGYQPQHF. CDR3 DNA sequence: TGTGCCAGCAGTTTATCGGGGGGGTATCAGCCCCAGCATTTT.

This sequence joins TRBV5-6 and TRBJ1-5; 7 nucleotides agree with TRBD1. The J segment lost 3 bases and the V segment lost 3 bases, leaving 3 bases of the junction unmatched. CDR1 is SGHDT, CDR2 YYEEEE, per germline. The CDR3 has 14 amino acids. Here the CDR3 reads CASSSGQFNQPQHF. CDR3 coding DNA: TGTGCCAGCAGCTCGGGACAGTTCAATCAGCCCCAGCATTTT.

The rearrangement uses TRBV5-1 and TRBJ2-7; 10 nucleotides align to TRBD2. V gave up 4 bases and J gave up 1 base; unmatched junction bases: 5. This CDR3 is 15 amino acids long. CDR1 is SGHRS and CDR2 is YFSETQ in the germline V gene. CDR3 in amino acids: CASSPTSGESYEQYF. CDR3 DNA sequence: TGCGCCAGCAGCCCTACTAGCGGGGAGTCCTACGAGCAGTACTTC.

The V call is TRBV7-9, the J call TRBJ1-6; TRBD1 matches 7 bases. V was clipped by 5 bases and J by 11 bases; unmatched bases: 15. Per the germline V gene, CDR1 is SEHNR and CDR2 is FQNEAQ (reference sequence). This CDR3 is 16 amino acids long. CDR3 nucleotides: TGTGCCAGCAGCCCGCCCGGGACAGAGGGGTTTACACCCCTCCACTTT. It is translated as CASSPPGTEGFTPLHF.

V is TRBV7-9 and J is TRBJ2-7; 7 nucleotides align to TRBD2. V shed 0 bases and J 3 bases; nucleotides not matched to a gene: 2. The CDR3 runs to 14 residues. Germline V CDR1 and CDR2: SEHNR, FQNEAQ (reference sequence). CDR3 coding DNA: TGTGCCAGCAGCTTAGCGGGAGGGCGCTACGAGCAGTACTTC. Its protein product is CASSLAGGRYEQYF.

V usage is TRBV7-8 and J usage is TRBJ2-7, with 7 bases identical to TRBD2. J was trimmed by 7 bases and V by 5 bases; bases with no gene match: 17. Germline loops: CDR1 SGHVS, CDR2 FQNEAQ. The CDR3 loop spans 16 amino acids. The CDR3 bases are TGTGCCAGCAGCCCCCCCCTCCGGACGGGGGGTGGAGAGCAGTACTTC. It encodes CASSPPLRTGGGEQYF.

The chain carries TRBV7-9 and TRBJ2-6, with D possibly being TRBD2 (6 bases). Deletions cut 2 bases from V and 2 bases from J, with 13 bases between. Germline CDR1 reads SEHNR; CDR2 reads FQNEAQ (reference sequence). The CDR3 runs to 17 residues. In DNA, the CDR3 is TGTGCCAGCAGCTTAAGCTCCGGGGGTACTGGGGCCAACGTCCTGACTTTC. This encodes CASSLSSGGTGANVLTF.

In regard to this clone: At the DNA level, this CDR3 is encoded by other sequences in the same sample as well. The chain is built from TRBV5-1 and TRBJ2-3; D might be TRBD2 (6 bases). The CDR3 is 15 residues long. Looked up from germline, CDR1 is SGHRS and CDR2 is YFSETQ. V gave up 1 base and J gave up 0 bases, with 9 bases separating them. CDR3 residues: CASSLRGLSTDTQYF. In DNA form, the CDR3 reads TGCGCCAGCAGCTTGCGAGGACTAAGCACAGATACGCAGTATTTT.